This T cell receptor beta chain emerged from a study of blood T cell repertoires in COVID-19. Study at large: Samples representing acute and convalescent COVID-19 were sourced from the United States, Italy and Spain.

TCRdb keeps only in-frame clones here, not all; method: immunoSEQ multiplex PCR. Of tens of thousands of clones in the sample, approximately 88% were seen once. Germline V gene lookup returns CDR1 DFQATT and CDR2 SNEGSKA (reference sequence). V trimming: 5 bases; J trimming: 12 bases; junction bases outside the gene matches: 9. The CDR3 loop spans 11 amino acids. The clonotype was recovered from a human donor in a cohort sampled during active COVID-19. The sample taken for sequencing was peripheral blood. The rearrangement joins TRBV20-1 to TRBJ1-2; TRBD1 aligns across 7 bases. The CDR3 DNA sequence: TGCAGTGCTGTTTACGGGACAGTTCACACCTTC. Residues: CSAVYGTVHTF.